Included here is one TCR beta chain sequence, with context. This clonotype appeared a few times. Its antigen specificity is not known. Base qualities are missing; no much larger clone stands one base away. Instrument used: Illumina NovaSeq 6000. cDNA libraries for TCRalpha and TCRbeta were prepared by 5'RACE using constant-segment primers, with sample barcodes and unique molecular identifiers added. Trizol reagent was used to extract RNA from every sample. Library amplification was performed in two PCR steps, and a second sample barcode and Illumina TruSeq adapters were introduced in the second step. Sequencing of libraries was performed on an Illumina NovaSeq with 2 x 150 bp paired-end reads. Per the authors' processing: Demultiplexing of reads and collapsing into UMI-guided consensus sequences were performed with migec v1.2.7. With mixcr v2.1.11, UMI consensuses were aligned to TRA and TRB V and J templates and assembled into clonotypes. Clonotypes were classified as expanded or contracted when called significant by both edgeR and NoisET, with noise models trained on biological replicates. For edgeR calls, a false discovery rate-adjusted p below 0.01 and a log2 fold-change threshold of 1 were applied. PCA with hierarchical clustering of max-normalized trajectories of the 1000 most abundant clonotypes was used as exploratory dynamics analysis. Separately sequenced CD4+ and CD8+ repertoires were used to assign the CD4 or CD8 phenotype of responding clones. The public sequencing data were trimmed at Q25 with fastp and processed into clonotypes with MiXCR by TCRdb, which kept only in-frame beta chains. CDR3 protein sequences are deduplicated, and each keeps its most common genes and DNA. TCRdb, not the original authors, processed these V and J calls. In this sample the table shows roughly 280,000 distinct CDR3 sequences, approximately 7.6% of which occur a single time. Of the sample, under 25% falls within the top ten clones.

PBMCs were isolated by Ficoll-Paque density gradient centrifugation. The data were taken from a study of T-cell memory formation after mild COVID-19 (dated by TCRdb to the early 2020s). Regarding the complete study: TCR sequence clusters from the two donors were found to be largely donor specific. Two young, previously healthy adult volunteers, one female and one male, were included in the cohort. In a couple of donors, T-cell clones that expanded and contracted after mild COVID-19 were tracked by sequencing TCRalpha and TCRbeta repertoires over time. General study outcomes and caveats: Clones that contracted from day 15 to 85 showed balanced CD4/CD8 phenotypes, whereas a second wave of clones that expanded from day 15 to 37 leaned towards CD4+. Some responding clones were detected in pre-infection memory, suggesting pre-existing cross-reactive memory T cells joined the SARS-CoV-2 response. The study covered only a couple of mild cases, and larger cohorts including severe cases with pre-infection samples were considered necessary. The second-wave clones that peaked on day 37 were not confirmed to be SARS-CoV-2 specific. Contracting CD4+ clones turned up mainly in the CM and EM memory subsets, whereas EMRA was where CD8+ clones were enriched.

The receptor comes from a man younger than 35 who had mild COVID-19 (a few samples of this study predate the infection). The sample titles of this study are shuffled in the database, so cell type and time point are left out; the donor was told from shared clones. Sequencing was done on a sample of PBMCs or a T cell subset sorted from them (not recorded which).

The nucleotide sequence reads TGTGCCAGCAGCCCACAACTCGGACAGGAAAGGCCAGACACTGAAGCTTTCTTT. Its amino acids are CASSPQLGQERPDTEAFF. The rearrangement combines TRBV7-9 with TRBJ1-1, with 7 middle bases fitting TRBD1. The CDR3 contains 18 residues, cysteine and phenylalanine counted. The kept DNA is CDR3 alone, 54 bases in frame from the first base. Taken from the germline V gene (reference sequence), the CDR1 and CDR2 loops are SEHNR and FQNEAQ. V lost 5 bases and J lost 3 bases, and the count of bases not matched to a germline gene is 18. Where the CDR3 stops, the reference TRBV7-9 and TRBJ1-1 genes take over; the full variable domain is DTGVSQNPRHKITKRGQNVTFRCDPISEHNRLYWYRQTLGQGPEFLTYFQNEAQLEKSRLLSDRFSAERPKGSFSTLEIQRTEQGDSAMYLCASSPQLGQERPDTEAFFGQGTRLTVV.